This record covers a single T cell receptor (beta chain). The sample comes from a study of human T cells and chemical hapten exposure. Time point here: pre-sensitization, week 0. Stated treatment: therapeutic diphenylcyclopropenone sensitization with weekly scalp DPC. Germline-derived CDR1 and CDR2 are MNHNS and SASEGT. Trimming took off 7 bases at V and 7 bases at J, with 11 bases between the two ends. CDR3 length: 12 residues. TCRdb re-analysed the RACE reads in MiXCR, keeping a single row per CDR3 protein. Of 85,000 to 130,000 distinct CDR3 sequences in the sample, approximately 12% were seen once. This specimen was whole blood, taken in connection with sensitization to the hapten diphenylcyclopropenone (DPC). This chain joins TRBV6-1 and TRBJ2-4; D unclear. The clonotype was recovered from a woman aged 50 to 60 with alopecia areata. Some clones in this sample may be carry-over from other donors' samples. CDR3 in amino acids: CASTQGANIQYF. DNA of the CDR3: TGTGCCAGCACCCAAGGAGCTAACATTCAGTACTTC.